This T cell receptor (beta chain) is drawn from a study of siplizumab effects on memory and regulatory T cells. Concerning this clone: Its matching antigen is unknown.

Roughly 100,000 TCR templates underwent assay in every sample. Sequencing used immunoSEQ multiplex PCR; TCRdb keeps in-frame clones, though not all of them. The sample carries over 90,000 clones, about 90% recorded once. Study results and caveats: In siplizumab cultures, the suppressive function of proliferating Tregs remained unconfirmed.

Trimming removed 6 bases at V and 3 bases at J, with 16 bases between. Germline V gene sequence: CDR1 MDHEN, CDR2 SYDVKM. The CDR3 length is 15 residues. The source of this sequence is a human donor in good health. The chain is built from TRBV28 and TRBJ2-3, with a weak D call TRBD2 (5 bases). The sequencing sample was made of CD4+ T cells sorted from blood. This CDR3 is CASSSSGEGTDTQYF. CDR3 DNA: TGTGCCAGCAGCTCCAGCGGAGAGGGAACAGATACGCAGTATTTT.